Listed here are 15 T cell receptor beta chains from one sample, sequenced in a study of blood T cell repertoires in COVID-19. Data came from immunoSEQ multiplex PCR; TCRdb stores just in-frame clones and leaves some out. The repertoire includes 400,000 or so clones, 80% to 95% of them detected once, and about 0.6% sits in the top ten. What was sequenced was PBMCs or T cells enriched from blood (not recorded which). These receptors were obtained from a man younger than 35 who had recovered from COVID-19.

The chain has TRBV18 and TRBJ2-1, with TRBD2 identical over 8 bases. V was pared by 6 bases and J by 7 bases, with 14 bases of the junction left unmatched. This CDR3 is built from 16 residues. The germline gives CDR1 KGHSH, CDR2 LQKENI. CDR3 DNA sequence: TGTGCCAGCTCCCCCTTTCGGGAGGGCCCCCTAAATGAGCAGTTCTTC. Its protein is CASSPFREGPLNEQFF.

The gene calls are TRBV29-1 and TRBJ2-3; 7 bases are a match to TRBD2. V lost 2 bases and J lost 4; bases outside the gene matches: 0. Per the germline V gene, CDR1 is SQVTM and CDR2 is ANQGSEA. The CDR3 has 12 residues. The CDR3 region is CSVERGADTQYF. The CDR3 DNA sequence: TGCAGCGTTGAACGGGGGGCAGATACGCAGTATTTT.

This chain uses TRBV5-8 with TRBJ1-4; D possibly corresponds to TRBD1 (6 bases). Looked up from germline, CDR1 is SGHTS and CDR2 is YDEGEE. The CDR3 spans 15 residues. V lost 0 bases and J 5 bases, leaving 11 bases between the germline ends. CDR3 region: CASSLGWTENEKLFF. CDR3 DNA: TGTGCCAGCAGCTTGGGATGGACAGAGAATGAAAAACTGTTTTTT.

The chain recombines TRBV7-8 with TRBJ2-7; D call uncertain. V lost 1 base and J lost 6, with 13 bases in between. The CDR3 spans 14 residues. Germline V gene sequence: CDR1 SGHVS, CDR2 FQNEAQ. The CDR3 sequence is CASSLVVVASEQYF. For the CDR3, the DNA is TGTGCCAGCAGCTTAGTTGTTGTGGCATCCGAGCAGTACTTC.

The sample holds many counts of this clone. This chain joins TRBV6-1 and TRBJ2-1, with 10 bases fitting TRBD2. Trimming cost V 2 bases and J 6 bases; bases outside gene matches: 7. The germline CDR1 and CDR2 sequences are MNHNS and SASEGT. The CDR3 totals 16 residues. As DNA, the CDR3 is TGTGCCAGCAGTGAACGCATTAGCGGGAGGTCCAATGAGCAGTTCTTC. It translates to CASSERISGRSNEQFF.

This chain joins TRBV12-5 and TRBJ1-5, with TRBD1 identical over 9 bases. Trimming cost V 6 bases and J 5 bases; bases outside gene matches: 5. This CDR3 region has 14 residues. Germline CDR1 reads LGHNT; CDR2 reads FRNRAP. The CDR3 reads CASGGRTGDQPQHF. Here the CDR3 DNA reads TGTGCTAGTGGGGGGCGGACAGGGGATCAGCCCCAGCATTTT.

This clone appeared a single time. V usage is TRBV10-3 and J usage is TRBJ1-2, with 9 bases fitting TRBD1. This CDR3 comprises 13 residues. CDR1 is ENHRY, CDR2 SYGVKD, per germline. V was pared by 5 bases and J by 6 bases, with 4 bases of the junction left unmatched. CDR3 sequence reads: CAISPQGAHGYTF. The CDR3 DNA sequence: TGTGCCATCAGTCCACAGGGGGCCCATGGCTACACCTTC.

The V gene is TRBV5-5, the J gene TRBJ1-5, with D possibly being TRBD1 (6 bases). CDR3 length: 16 residues. The germline CDR1 and CDR2 sequences are SGHKS and YYEKEE (reference sequence). V was shortened by 4 bases and J by 9 bases, with 23 bases between the two germline ends. CDR3 sequence reads: CASSPTDSAFFGPQHF. The CDR3 DNA reads TGTGCCAGCAGCCCTACGGACAGTGCTTTCTTCGGGCCCCAGCATTTT.

The rearrangement links TRBV24-1 to TRBJ2-1; D might be TRBD2 (6 bases). Trimming left V 6 bases short and J 9 bases short, with 17 bases between. This CDR3 has 14 residues. CDR1 and CDR2 from the germline V gene are KGHDR and SFDVKD. The CDR3 bases are TGTGCCACCAGTCCCCGGGACGGGGGAAGTGAGCAGTTCTTC. It translates to CATSPRDGGSEQFF.

This chain connects TRBV28 to TRBJ2-3, with 15 bases matching TRBD2. The CDR3 sequence is 24 residues long. Trimming removed 6 bases from V and 0 bases from J; junction bases left unmatched: 25. CDR1 and CDR2 from the germline V gene are MDHEN and SYDVKM. The chain's CDR3 is CASSHRYGLAGGGDSRSSTDTQYF. CDR3 nucleotide sequence: TGTGCCAGCAGCCACCGTTACGGACTAGCGGGAGGGGGGGACAGCAGATCTAGCACAGATACGCAGTATTTT. Full variable domain (missing parts from reference TRBV28 and TRBJ2-3): DVKVTQSSRYLVKRTGEKVFLECVQDMDHENMFWYRQDPGLGLRLIYFSYDVKMKEKGDIPEGYSVSREKKERFSLILESASTNQTSMYLCASSHRYGLAGGGDSRSSTDTQYFGPGTRLTVL.

This rearrangement joins TRBV7-9 to TRBJ2-3; 9 nucleotides align to TRBD1. The CDR3 runs 14 residues. J gave up 3 bases and V 8 bases, and 6 bases lay outside the gene matches. Per germline, CDR1 SEHNR and CDR2 FQNEAQ (reference sequence). The CDR3 nucleotides read TGTGCCAGCCCAACAGGGGGCGGGACAGATACGCAGTATTTT. Protein product: CASPTGGGTDTQYF.

The chain links TRBV2 to TRBJ2-7; D uncertain. Germline lookup yields CDR1 SNHLY and CDR2 FYNNEI. There are 13 residues in the CDR3. Trimming removed 1 base at V and 4 bases at J, with 8 bases between. In nucleotides, the CDR3 is TGTGCCAGCAGTGAAGTTGAGCCGTACGAGCAGTACTTC. It yields the protein CASSEVEPYEQYF.

For this clone: Mismatch with germline at one junction end may stem from a read error. The rearrangement links TRBV7-2 to TRBJ1-6; TRBD1 might be the D (5 bases). Germline V gene lookup returns CDR1 SGHTA and CDR2 FQGNSA. The length of the CDR3 is 13 residues. The CDR3 DNA reads TGTGCCAGCAGCTTAGAAGGGGATTCGCCCCTCCACTTT. Translating gives CASSLEGDSPLHF.

This clone has just one count. The CDR3 nucleotides read TGCAGCGTTGAGAGGACAGGGGAAAGAAACACCATATATTTT. Protein: CSVERTGERNTIYF. V is TRBV29-1 and J is TRBJ1-3, with 9 bases lining up with TRBD1. This CDR3 has 14 residues. The germline CDR1 and CDR2 sequences are SQVTM and ANQGSEA. J gave up 5 bases and V 3 bases, and 5 bases lay outside the gene matches.

The V gene is TRBV19, the J gene TRBJ2-3; 10 bases fit TRBD2. Looked up from germline, CDR1 is LNHDA and CDR2 is SQIVND (reference sequence). Germline trimming cut 7 bases from V and 3 bases from J; bases unmatched to any gene: 7. The CDR3 totals 15 residues. The CDR3 region is CASNQRAGGTDTQYF. The CDR3 DNA reads TGTGCCAGTAATCAGCGAGCGGGAGGGACAGATACGCAGTATTTT.